This T cell receptor beta chain was observed in a study of T cells in Graves' hyperthyroidism and ophthalmopathy. Study conclusions and caveats: Ophthalmopathy was predicted by the model a median of approximately six months ahead of onset.

Uncontrolled infection, other autoimmune disease, pregnancy or lactation excluded patients. On the basis of clinical symptoms, serum thyroxine and TRAb, thyroid ultrasound and orbital computed tomography, diagnoses were made. It was 10 ml of fresh peripheral blood that supplied the PBMCs. Trimming pared 1 base from V and 7 bases from J, leaving 17 bases between. From germline, CDR1 is DFQATT and CDR2 SNEGSKA (reference sequence). This CDR3 is built from 15 residues. On this clonotype itself: Its antigen is currently unknown.

TCR beta CDR3 sequences were amplified from RNA transcripts. First-round RT-PCR of the TCR CDR3 relied on the HTBI primer set. TCRdb called the multiplex PCR reads again in MiXCR, with one record for every CDR3 protein. Altogether 500,000 to 600,000 distinct CDR3 sequences are present, 15% to 20% being singletons, with the ten largest covering over 45%. Material: blood. This clonotype was sampled from a middle-aged man with Graves' ophthalmopathy. The rearrangement joins TRBV20-1 to TRBJ2-4, with no clear D. The CDR3 nucleotides read TGCAGTGCTAGAGGGCTCGAGGAGCATCGGAACATTCAGTACTTC. As protein: CSARGLEEHRNIQYF.